These 14 T cell receptor beta chains originate from one sample sequenced in a study of T cell repertoires in cytomegalovirus infection. TCRdb reprocessed the reads with MiXCR, giving one entry per CDR3 protein. The table shows around 70,000 distinct CDR3 sequences, with 3% to 4.5% occurring only once. The sample was PBMCs. The source is a human donor in good health (CMV status not recorded). Some clones in this sample may be carry-over from other donors' samples.

This clonotype has a count of ten or more. The V gene is TRBV10-3, the J gene TRBJ2-3; D is undetermined. CDR3 length: 16 residues. Germline V gene lookup returns CDR1 ENHRY and CDR2 SYGVKD. V lost 5 bases, J lost 7 bases, and 22 bases lay in between. Here the CDR3 reads CAISMATGSILNTQYF. The CDR3 DNA reads TGTGCCATCAGTATGGCGACTGGATCAATTTTGAATACGCAGTATTTT.

This clonotype was found many times. This chain connects TRBV12-3 or TRBV12-4 to TRBJ2-3; 10 bases align to TRBD2. The CDR3 has 14 residues. J gave up 4 bases and V 2 bases, and 0 bases lay outside the gene matches. CDR3 region: CASSLSGGADTQYF. CDR3 bases: TGTGCCAGCAGTTTAAGCGGGGGGGCAGATACGCAGTATTTT.

This clonotype was counted at least ten times. V and J are TRBV6-4 and TRBJ2-1; D is unclear. There are 13 residues in the CDR3. Per the germline V gene, CDR1 is MRHNA and CDR2 is SNTAGT. The V end lost 5 bases, the J end lost 5 bases, and 10 bases lay between the germline ends. The CDR3, as DNA: TGTGCCAGCAGTCCTGGAGCGCACAATGAGCAGTTCTTC. This translates into CASSPGAHNEQFF.

This chain connects TRBV7-2 to TRBJ1-3; 7 nucleotides line up with TRBD1. V was clipped by 2 bases and J by 2 bases; unmatched bases: 3. The CDR3 consists of 15 residues. Germline values: CDR1 SGHTA, CDR2 FQGNSA. The CDR3: CASSLRRGTGNTIYF. CDR3 sequence (DNA): TGTGCCAGCAGCTTACGCAGGGGGACTGGAAACACCATATATTTT.

At least ten counts were recorded for this clonotype. The chain combines TRBV28 with TRBJ1-4, with D tentatively TRBD1 (6 bases). The CDR3 consists of 14 residues. V lost 2 bases, J lost 4 bases, and 8 bases lay in between. The germline CDR1 and CDR2 sequences are MDHEN and SYDVKM. CDR3 in amino acids: CASSLRGFNEKLFF. The CDR3 DNA is TGTGCCAGCAGTTTAAGGGGGTTTAATGAAAAACTGTTTTTT. The variable domain in full, completed from reference TRBV28 and TRBJ1-4, reads DVKVTQSSRYLVKRTGEKVFLECVQDMDHENMFWYRQDPGLGLRLIYFSYDVKMKEKGDIPEGYSVSREKKERFSLILESASTNQTSMYLCASSLRGFNEKLFFGSGTQLSVL.

This clonotype was observed many times. The V gene is TRBV28, the J gene TRBJ2-7, with 7 nucleotides matching TRBD2. The CDR3 has 16 residues. V shed 7 bases and J 2 bases; nucleotides not matched to a gene: 14. Germline CDR1 and CDR2: MDHEN and SYDVKM. The CDR3 DNA reads TGTGCCAGCACCACTTCGGGGGGTGGTGGGACCTACGAGCAGTACTTC. It is translated as CASTTSGGGGTYEQYF.

This clonotype has ten or more counts. The V gene is TRBV7-2, the J gene TRBJ2-1, with TRBD2 matching 8 bases. Trimming at V came to 5 bases and at J to 9 bases, leaving 9 bases not matched to a gene. The CDR3 has 14 amino acids. CDR1 and CDR2 from the germline V gene are SGHTA and FQGNSA. CDR3 in amino acids: CASSTRGGLGEQFF. CDR3 DNA: TGTGCCAGCAGCACTCGGGGGGGGTTGGGTGAGCAGTTCTTC.

This clonotype came up many times. The chain couples TRBV12-3 or TRBV12-4 to TRBJ1-1, with D uncertain. The CDR3 is made up of 15 amino acids. V shed 2 bases and J shed 5 bases, with 15 bases lying between them. The chain's CDR3 is CASSLNGGPRTEAFF. DNA for the CDR3: TGTGCCAGCAGTTTAAATGGAGGGCCCAGGACTGAAGCTTTCTTT.

This clonotype was recorded many times. V gene TRBV20-1 combines with J gene TRBJ2-2; 7 bases fit TRBD1. CDR3 length: 14 residues. The germline V gene encodes CDR1 DFQATT and CDR2 SNEGSKA (reference sequence). The junction had 5 bases not matched to a gene; V was cut back by 6 bases and J by 1 base. Here the CDR3 reads CSARGQKNTGELFF. CDR3 bases: TGCAGTGCCAGGGGACAGAAGAACACCGGGGAGCTGTTTTTT.

In this sample, this clonotype turned up many times. This chain joins TRBV7-3 and TRBJ2-6; D is unclear. Trimming took off 3 bases at V and 0 bases at J, with 15 bases between the two ends. This CDR3 has 18 amino acids. Germline-derived CDR1 and CDR2 are SGHTA and FQGTGA. Here the CDR3 reads CASSFATGPSSGANVLTF. CDR3 nucleotide sequence: TGTGCCAGCAGCTTTGCTACGGGCCCTAGCTCTGGGGCCAACGTCCTGACTTTC.

Many counts were recorded for this clonotype. V and J are TRBV7-2 and TRBJ2-2, with D hard to call. Germline V lookup: CDR1 SGHTA, CDR2 FQGNSA. This CDR3 is 15 amino acids long. The V and J ends lost 5 bases and 7 bases respectively, with 17 bases between them. As DNA, the CDR3 is TGTGCCAGCAGCAGGAATAGGAAGCCCATCGGGGAGCTGTTTTTT. Translation gives CASSRNRKPIGELFF.

This clonotype was detected ten times or more. CDR3 nucleotide sequence: TGTGCCAGCAGCTTAGGAGCTAGCGGGGGGGACTACGAGCAGTACTTC. Protein sequence: CASSLGASGGDYEQYF. V is TRBV7-2 and J is TRBJ2-7, with 12 bases matching TRBD2. The CDR3 has 16 residues. V shed 1 base and J 3 bases; nucleotides not matched to a gene: 4. The germline V gene has CDR1 SGHTA and CDR2 FQGNSA. The full variable domain, rest sourced from reference TRBV7-2 and TRBJ2-7, is GAGVSQSPSNKVTEKGKDVELRCDPISGHTALYWYRQSLGQGLEFLIYFQGNSAPDKSGLPSDRFSAERTGGSVSTLTIQRTQQEDSAVYLCASSLGASGGDYEQYFGPGTRLTVT.

This clonotype appeared many times. The CDR3 DNA sequence: TGTGCCAGCAGCTTAGTTGGGGGAACTAATGAAAAACTGTTTTTT. Its translation: CASSLVGGTNEKLFF. V usage is TRBV7-2 and J usage is TRBJ1-4; D may be TRBD1 (5 bases). The CDR3 loop spans 15 amino acids. V shed 1 base and J shed 1 base, with 7 bases lying between them. Germline loops: CDR1 SGHTA, CDR2 FQGNSA.

In this sample, this clonotype turned up many times. The chain employs TRBV11-3 and TRBJ2-2, with D unresolved. CDR1 is SGHNT, CDR2 YENEEA, per germline. Trimming shortened V by 5 bases and J by 6 bases, and 10 bases separated the two germline ends. CDR3 size: 13 residues. CDR3 protein: CASSNPPAGELFF. CDR3 in DNA: TGTGCCAGCAGCAACCCCCCCGCCGGGGAGCTGTTTTTT.